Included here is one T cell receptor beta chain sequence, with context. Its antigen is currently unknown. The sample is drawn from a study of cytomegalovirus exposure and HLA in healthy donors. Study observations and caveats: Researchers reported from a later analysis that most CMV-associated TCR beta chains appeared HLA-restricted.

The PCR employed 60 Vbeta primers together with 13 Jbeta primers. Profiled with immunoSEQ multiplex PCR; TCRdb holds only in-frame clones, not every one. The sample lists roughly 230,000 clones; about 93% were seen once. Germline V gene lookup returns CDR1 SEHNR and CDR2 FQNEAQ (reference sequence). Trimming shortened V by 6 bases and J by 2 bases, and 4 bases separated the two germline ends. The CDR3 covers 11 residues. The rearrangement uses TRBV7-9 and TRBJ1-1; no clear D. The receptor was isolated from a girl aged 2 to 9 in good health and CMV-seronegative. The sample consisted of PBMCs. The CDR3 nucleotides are TGTGCCAGCAGGACTAACACTGAAGCTTTCTTT. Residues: CASRTNTEAFF.